These T cell receptor beta chains were read from a single sample in a study of blood T cell repertoires in COVID-19. Profiled with immunoSEQ multiplex PCR; TCRdb holds only in-frame clones, not every one. The sample contains 200,000 or so clones, roughly 79% of which appear only once. Sequenced material: peripheral blood. The source is a human donor with acute or convalescent COVID-19. The donor label of this sample is uncertain. Each CDR3 is given with its conserved first and last residue. Fields, in order: CDR3 protein, CDR3 DNA, clone size, D gene, V gene, J gene. D genes are given only for firm matches. Expanded clones get a size class; other rows say once, few or many, or leave the size out.

CDR3: CASSQGQGGNEKLFF
DNA: TGCGCCAGCAGCCAAGGACAGGGGGGTAATGAAAAACTGTTTTTT
size: .
D: TRBD1
V: TRBV4-3
J: TRBJ1-4

CDR3: CASSSLTVHTEAFF
DNA: TGTGCCAGCAGTTCACTGACAGTGCACACTGAAGCTTTCTTT
size: .
D: .
V: TRBV6-6
J: TRBJ1-1

CDR3: CASSFGGQINYGYTF
DNA: TGTGCCAGCAGTTTTGGGGGACAGATTAACTATGGCTACACCTTC
size: .
D: TRBD1
V: TRBV28
J: TRBJ1-2

CDR3: CASSGQGLNIQYF
DNA: TGTGCCAGCAGCGGACAGGGTCTAAACATTCAGTACTTC
size: .
D: TRBD1
V: TRBV28
J: TRBJ2-4

CDR3: CASSFSTVPSGNTIYF
DNA: TGCGCCAGCAGCTTTTCGACAGTGCCCTCTGGAAACACCATATATTTT
size: .
D: .
V: TRBV5-1
J: TRBJ1-3

CDR3: CASSPVQETQYF
DNA: TGTGCCAGCAGTCCAGTCCAAGAGACCCAGTACTTC
size: .
D: .
V: TRBV2
J: TRBJ2-5

CDR3: CASQAGNVGYTEAFF
DNA: TGTGCCAGTCAGGCAGGGAATGTCGGGTACACTGAAGCTTTCTTT
size: .
D: .
V: TRBV6-5
J: TRBJ1-1

CDR3: CATSEGGATNEKLFF
DNA: TGTGCCACCAGTGAAGGGGGGGCAACTAATGAAAAACTGTTTTTT
size: .
D: .
V: TRBV24-1
J: TRBJ1-4

CDR3: CASSFNQGVHQPQHF
DNA: TGTGCCAGCAGCTTTAATCAAGGGGTGCATCAGCCCCAGCATTTT
size: .
D: .
V: TRBV5-6
J: TRBJ1-5

CDR3: CASEQPGGSGELFF
DNA: TGTGCCAGCGAGCAACCGGGGGGATCCGGGGAGCTGTTTTTT
size: .
D: TRBD2
V: TRBV27
J: TRBJ2-2

CDR3: CASSPPGGGVLTFEQFF
DNA: TGTGCCAGCAGCCCCCCAGGAGGGGGCGTACTTACATTCGAGCAGTTCTTC
size: .
D: .
V: TRBV7-2
J: TRBJ2-1

CDR3: CASSPGLNTDTQYF
DNA: TGCGCCAGCAGCCCGGGACTCAACACAGATACGCAGTATTTT
size: .
D: .
V: TRBV10-2
J: TRBJ2-3

CDR3: CASRSSGRTNEQFF
DNA: TGTGCCAGCAGGTCTAGCGGGAGGACCAATGAGCAGTTCTTC
size: .
D: TRBD2
V: TRBV6-5
J: TRBJ2-1

CDR3: CASSVEVGGRAEADTQYF
DNA: TGTGCCAGCAGCGTAGAAGTGGGCGGGAGGGCTGAAGCAGATACGCAGTATTTT
size: .
D: TRBD2
V: TRBV9
J: TRBJ2-3

CDR3: CSVEEQLNTEAFF
DNA: TGCAGCGTTGAAGAACAACTGAACACTGAAGCTTTCTTT
size: .
D: .
V: TRBV29-1
J: TRBJ1-1

CDR3: CASSESGVNGAEAFF
DNA: TGTGCCAGCAGTGAATCGGGGGTGAACGGGGCTGAAGCTTTCTTT
size: .
D: .
V: TRBV2
J: TRBJ1-1

CDR3: CASSEAPRTGGTEAFF
DNA: TGTGCCAGCAGTGAAGCCCCCAGGACAGGGGGCACTGAAGCTTTCTTT
size: .
D: TRBD1
V: TRBV6-1
J: TRBJ1-1

CDR3: CASSFGQENINTEAFF
DNA: TGCGCCAGCAGCTTTGGACAGGAGAATATTAACACTGAAGCTTTCTTT
size: .
D: TRBD1
V: TRBV5-1
J: TRBJ1-1

CDR3: CASSRTTDGGYTF
DNA: TGTGCCAGCAGCCGCACGACAGATGGGGGCTACACCTTC
size: .
D: .
V: TRBV6-5
J: TRBJ1-2

CDR3: CAWSGGYYEQYF
DNA: TGTGCCTGGAGTGGCGGCTATTACGAGCAGTACTTC
size: once
D: .
V: TRBV30
J: TRBJ2-7

CDR3: CASSLYPGGVNSPLHF
DNA: TGTGCCAGCAGTCTATACCCAGGGGGCGTGAATTCACCCCTCCACTTT
size: .
D: TRBD1
V: TRBV27
J: TRBJ1-6

CDR3: CASSLTGTASGNTIYF
DNA: TGTGCCAGCAGTTTGACAGGGACAGCCTCTGGAAACACCATATATTTT
size: .
D: TRBD1
V: TRBV27
J: TRBJ1-3

CDR3: CASSILPRGELFF
DNA: TGTGCCAGTAGTATCCTACCCCGGGGGGAGCTGTTTTTT
size: .
D: .
V: TRBV19
J: TRBJ2-2

CDR3: CASSLPSGRGRETQYF
DNA: TGTGCCAGCAGCTTACCCAGCGGGAGAGGGCGAGAGACCCAGTACTTC
size: .
D: TRBD2
V: TRBV7-2
J: TRBJ2-5

CDR3: CASSQRYQGVAYNEQFF
DNA: TGTGCCAGCAGCCAGAGATATCAGGGGGTCGCCTACAATGAGCAGTTCTTC
size: .
D: TRBD1
V: TRBV14
J: TRBJ2-1

CDR3: CASSLAPGGSYGYTF
DNA: TGTGCCAGCAGCTTAGCTCCGGGGGGAAGCTATGGCTACACCTTC
size: once
D: .
V: TRBV7-2
J: TRBJ1-2

CDR3: CASRFWGRNYGYTF
DNA: TGTGCCAGCAGGTTCTGGGGGCGGAACTATGGCTACACCTTC
size: .
D: .
V: TRBV5-4
J: TRBJ1-2

CDR3: CASSVDRARYNSPLHF
DNA: TGTGCCAGCAGCGTTGACAGGGCCCGCTATAATTCACCCCTCCACTTT
size: few
D: TRBD1
V: TRBV9
J: TRBJ1-6

CDR3: CSVEGAGGARTEAFF
DNA: TGCAGCGTTGAAGGCGCCGGGGGGGCGAGGACTGAAGCTTTCTTT
size: .
D: .
V: TRBV29-1
J: TRBJ1-1

CDR3: CASSRGLAGPTGELFF
DNA: TGTGCCAGCAGCCGGGGACTAGCGGGACCCACCGGGGAGCTGTTTTTT
size: .
D: TRBD2
V: TRBV3-1/TRBV3-2
J: TRBJ2-2

CDR3: CSVVGLAGVGSTDTQYF
DNA: TGCAGCGTTGTAGGACTAGCGGGAGTCGGAAGCACAGATACGCAGTATTTT
size: few
D: TRBD2
V: TRBV29-1
J: TRBJ2-3

CDR3: CASSLEGRAGHEQYF
DNA: TGTGCCAGCAGCTTAGAAGGGAGGGCCGGCCACGAGCAGTACTTC
size: .
D: TRBD2
V: TRBV7-2
J: TRBJ2-7

CDR3: CASSVSLKETQYF
DNA: TGTGCCAGCAGCGTATCTCTTAAAGAGACCCAGTACTTC
size: few
D: .
V: TRBV9
J: TRBJ2-5

CDR3: CASSSGGMVEQYF
DNA: TGTGCCAGCAGCTCAGGGGGGATGGTTGAGCAGTACTTC
size: .
D: .
V: TRBV7-2
J: TRBJ2-7

CDR3: CASSMEGYVNIQYF
DNA: TGTGCCAGTAGTATGGAGGGTTACGTAAACATTCAGTACTTC
size: once
D: .
V: TRBV19
J: TRBJ2-4

CDR3: CASSPGLAGPTTGELFF
DNA: TGTGCCAGCTCACCCGGACTAGCGGGACCTACCACCGGGGAGCTGTTTTTT
size: few
D: TRBD2
V: TRBV18
J: TRBJ2-2

CDR3: CASSSPGQGVTGELFF
DNA: TGTGCCAGCAGCTCCCCGGGACAGGGGGTCACCGGGGAGCTGTTTTTT
size: .
D: TRBD1
V: TRBV3-1/TRBV3-2
J: TRBJ2-2

CDR3: CASSDGTGDSPLHF
DNA: TGTGCCAGCAGTGACGGGACAGGGGATTCACCCCTCCACTTT
size: .
D: TRBD1
V: TRBV6-2/TRBV6-3
J: TRBJ1-6

CDR3: CASSKTGANTEAFF
DNA: TGTGCCAGCAGCAAGACAGGGGCGAACACTGAAGCTTTCTTT
size: .
D: TRBD1
V: TRBV6-5
J: TRBJ1-1

CDR3: CATSEADRDYGYTF
DNA: TGTGCCACCAGTGAGGCGGACAGGGACTATGGCTACACCTTC
size: .
D: TRBD1
V: TRBV24-1
J: TRBJ1-2

CDR3: CAWSNNYGYTF
DNA: TGTGCCTGGAGCAATAACTATGGCTACACCTTC
size: .
D: .
V: TRBV30
J: TRBJ1-2

CDR3: CASTPTGNQNTEAFF
DNA: TGTGCCAGCACCCCGACAGGTAACCAGAACACTGAAGCTTTCTTT
size: .
D: .
V: TRBV3-1/TRBV3-2
J: TRBJ1-1

CDR3: CASSPTLTDHQPQHF
DNA: TGTGCCAGCAGTCCAACGCTGACAGACCATCAGCCCCAGCATTTT
size: .
D: .
V: TRBV28
J: TRBJ1-5

CDR3: CASSIGTGGGTEAFF
DNA: TGTGCCAGTAGTATAGGGACGGGGGGTGGCACTGAAGCTTTCTTT
size: once
D: .
V: TRBV19
J: TRBJ1-1

CDR3: CAWSRRGSGTYEQYF
DNA: TGTGCCTGGAGCCGACGGGGTAGCGGGACCTACGAGCAGTACTTC
size: .
D: TRBD2
V: TRBV30
J: TRBJ2-7

CDR3: CASSMQGGNQPQHF
DNA: TGTGCCAGTAGTATGCAGGGGGGAAATCAGCCCCAGCATTTT
size: .
D: TRBD1
V: TRBV19
J: TRBJ1-5

CDR3: CASSGDREDNYGYTF
DNA: TGTGCCAGCAGCGGGGACAGGGAGGATAACTATGGCTACACCTTC
size: .
D: TRBD1
V: TRBV9
J: TRBJ1-2

CDR3: CASSDQRNQPQHF
DNA: TGTGCCAGCAGTGACCAGCGAAATCAGCCCCAGCATTTT
size: .
D: .
V: TRBV6-1
J: TRBJ1-5

CDR3: CASGQDINYGYTF
DNA: TGTGCCAGCGGACAAGACATTAACTATGGCTACACCTTC
size: .
D: .
V: TRBV7-9
J: TRBJ1-2

CDR3: CASSYSQGTQETQYF
DNA: TGTGCCAGCAGCTATTCACAGGGAACCCAAGAGACCCAGTACTTC
size: .
D: .
V: TRBV5-6
J: TRBJ2-5